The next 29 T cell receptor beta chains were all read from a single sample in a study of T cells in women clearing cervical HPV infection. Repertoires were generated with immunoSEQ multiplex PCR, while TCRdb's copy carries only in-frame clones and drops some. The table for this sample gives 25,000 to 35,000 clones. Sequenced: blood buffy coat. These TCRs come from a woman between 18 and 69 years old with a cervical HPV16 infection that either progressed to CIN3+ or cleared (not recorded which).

The covered CDR3 bases are TGTGCCACCGGGACAGGGGGCACAGATACG. Translated: CATGTGGTDT. The CDR3 in full is CATGTGGTDTQYF. The chain has TRBV24-1 and TRBJ2-3, with TRBD1 matching over 10 bases. The CDR3 end is not reached by the read, which stops 3 residues before it; the germline J gene fills it in. There are 13 residues in the CDR3. Germline CDR1 is KGHDR and CDR2 is SFDVKD. Trimming at V came to 9 bases and at J to 1 base, leaving 0 bases not matched to a gene.

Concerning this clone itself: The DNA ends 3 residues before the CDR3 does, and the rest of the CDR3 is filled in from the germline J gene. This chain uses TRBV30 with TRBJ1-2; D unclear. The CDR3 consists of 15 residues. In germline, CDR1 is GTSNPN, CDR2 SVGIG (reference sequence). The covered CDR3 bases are TGTGCCTGGAGTGCAGACTCCTTCTTCGCCTACGAC. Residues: CAWSADSFFAYD. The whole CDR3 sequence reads CAWSADSFFAYDYTF.

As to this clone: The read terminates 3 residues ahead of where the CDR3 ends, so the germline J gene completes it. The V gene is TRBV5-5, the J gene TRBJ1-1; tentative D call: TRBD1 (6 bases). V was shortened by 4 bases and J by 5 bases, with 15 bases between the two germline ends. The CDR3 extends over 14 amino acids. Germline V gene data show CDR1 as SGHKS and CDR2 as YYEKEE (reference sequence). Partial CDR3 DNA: TGTGCCAGCAGCAATTTCTACAGGGTTACTGAA. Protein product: CASSNFYRVTE. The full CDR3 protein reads CASSNFYRVTEAFF.

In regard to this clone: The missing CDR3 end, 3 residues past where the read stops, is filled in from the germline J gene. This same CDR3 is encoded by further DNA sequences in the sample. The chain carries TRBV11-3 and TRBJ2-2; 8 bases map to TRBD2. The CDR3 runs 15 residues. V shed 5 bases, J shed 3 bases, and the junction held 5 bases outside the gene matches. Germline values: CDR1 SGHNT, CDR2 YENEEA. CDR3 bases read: TGTGCCAGCAGCCAGGGACTAGAACACACCGGGGAG. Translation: CASSQGLEHTGE. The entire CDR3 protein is CASSQGLEHTGELFF.

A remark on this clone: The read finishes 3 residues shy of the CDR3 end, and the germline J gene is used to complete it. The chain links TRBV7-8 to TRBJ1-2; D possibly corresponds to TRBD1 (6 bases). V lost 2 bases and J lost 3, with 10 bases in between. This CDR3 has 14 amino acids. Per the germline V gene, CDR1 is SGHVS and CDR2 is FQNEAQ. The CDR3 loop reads CASSLINRDYGYTF. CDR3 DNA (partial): TGTGCCAGCAGCTTAATCAACAGGGACTATGGC.

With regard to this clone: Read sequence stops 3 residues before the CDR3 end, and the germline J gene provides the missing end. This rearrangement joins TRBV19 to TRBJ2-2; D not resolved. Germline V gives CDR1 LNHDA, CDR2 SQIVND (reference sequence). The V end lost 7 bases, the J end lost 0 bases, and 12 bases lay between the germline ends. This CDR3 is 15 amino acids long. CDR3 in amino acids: CASTPRNANTGELFF. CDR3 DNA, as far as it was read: TGTGCCAGTACCCCCAGGAACGCGAACACCGGGGAG. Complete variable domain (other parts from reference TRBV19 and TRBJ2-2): DGGITQSPKYLFRKEGQNVTLSCEQNLNHDAMYWYRQDPGQGLRLIYYSQIVNDFQKGDIAEGYSVSREKKESFPLTVTSAQKNPTAFYLCASTPRNANTGELFFGEGSRLTVL.

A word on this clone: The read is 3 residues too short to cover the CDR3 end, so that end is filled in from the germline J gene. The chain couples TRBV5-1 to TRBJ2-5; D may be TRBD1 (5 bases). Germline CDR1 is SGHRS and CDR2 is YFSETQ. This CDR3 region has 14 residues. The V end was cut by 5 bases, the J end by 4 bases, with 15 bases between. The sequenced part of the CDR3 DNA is TGCGCCAGCAGTGTGGGCAGGGATCCAGAGACC. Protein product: CASSVGRDPET. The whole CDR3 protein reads CASSVGRDPETQYF.

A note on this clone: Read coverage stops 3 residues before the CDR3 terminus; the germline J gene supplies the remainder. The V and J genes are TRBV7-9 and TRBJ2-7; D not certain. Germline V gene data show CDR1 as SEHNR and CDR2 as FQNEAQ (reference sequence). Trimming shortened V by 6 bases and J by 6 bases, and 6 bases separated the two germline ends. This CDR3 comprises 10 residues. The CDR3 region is CASRSGEQYF. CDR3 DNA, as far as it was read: TGTGCCAGCAGGTCCGGCGAG. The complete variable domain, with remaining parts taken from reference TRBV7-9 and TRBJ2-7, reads DTGVSQNPRHKITKRGQNVTFRCDPISEHNRLYWYRQTLGQGPEFLTYFQNEAQLEKSRLLSDRFSAERPKGSFSTLEIQRTEQGDSAMYLCASRSGEQYFGPGTRLTVT.

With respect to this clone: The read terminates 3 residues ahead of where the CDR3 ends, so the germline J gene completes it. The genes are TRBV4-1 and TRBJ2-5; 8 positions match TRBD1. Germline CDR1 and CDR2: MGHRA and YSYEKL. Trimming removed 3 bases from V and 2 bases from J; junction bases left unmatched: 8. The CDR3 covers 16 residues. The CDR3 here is CASSHFGRGQQETQYF. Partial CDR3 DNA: TGCGCCAGCAGCCACTTTGGCAGGGGGCAACAAGAGACC.

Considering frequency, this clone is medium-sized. CDR3 region: CASSPPVADTQYF. The sequenced part of the CDR3 DNA is TGTGCCAGCTCACCACCGGTTGCGGATACG. This rearrangement joins TRBV18 to TRBJ2-3, with D unresolved. Sequencing ends 3 residues short of the CDR3 end; the germline J gene provides the rest. This CDR3 has 13 residues. Germline V gives CDR1 KGHSH, CDR2 LQKENI. V gave up 0 bases and J gave up 6 bases, with 7 bases separating them.

The sequenced CDR3 bases are TGTGCCAGCAGCCCAGGGACAGGGGCTAGTAATGGC. Protein product: CASSPGTGASNG. The whole CDR3 reads CASSPGTGASNGYTF. The V gene is TRBV7-2, the J gene TRBJ1-2, with 10 bases lining up with TRBD1. The read terminates 3 residues ahead of where the CDR3 ends, so the germline J gene completes it. CDR1 is SGHTA and CDR2 is FQGNSA in the germline V gene. J was trimmed by 6 bases and V by 5 bases; bases with no gene match: 9. The CDR3 is 15 amino acids.

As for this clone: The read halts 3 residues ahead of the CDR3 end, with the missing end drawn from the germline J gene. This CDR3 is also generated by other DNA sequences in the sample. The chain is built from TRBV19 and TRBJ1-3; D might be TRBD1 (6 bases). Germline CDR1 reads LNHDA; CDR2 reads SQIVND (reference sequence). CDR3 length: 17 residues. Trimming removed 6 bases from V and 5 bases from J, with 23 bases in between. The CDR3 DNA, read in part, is TGTGCCAGTAGCCATAACAGGGCGAGAAGTTTGAGAAACACC. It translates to CASSHNRARSLRNT. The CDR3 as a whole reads CASSHNRARSLRNTIYF.

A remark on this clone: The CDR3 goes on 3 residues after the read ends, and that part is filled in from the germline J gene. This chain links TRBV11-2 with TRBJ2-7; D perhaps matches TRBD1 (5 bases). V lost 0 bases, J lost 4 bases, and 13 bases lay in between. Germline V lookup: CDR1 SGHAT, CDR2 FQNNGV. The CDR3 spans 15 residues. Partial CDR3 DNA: TGTGCCAGCAGCTTAGATGGTTGGGGCCCATACGAG. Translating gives CASSLDGWGPYE. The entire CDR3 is CASSLDGWGPYEQYF.

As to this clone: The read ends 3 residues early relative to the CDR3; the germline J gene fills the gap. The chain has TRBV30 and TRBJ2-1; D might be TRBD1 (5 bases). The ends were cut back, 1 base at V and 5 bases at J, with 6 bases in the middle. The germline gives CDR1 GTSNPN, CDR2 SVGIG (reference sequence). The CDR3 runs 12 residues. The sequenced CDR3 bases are TGTGCCTGGAGTGACAGGAACAATGAG. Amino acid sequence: CAWSDRNNE. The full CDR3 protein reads CAWSDRNNEQFF.

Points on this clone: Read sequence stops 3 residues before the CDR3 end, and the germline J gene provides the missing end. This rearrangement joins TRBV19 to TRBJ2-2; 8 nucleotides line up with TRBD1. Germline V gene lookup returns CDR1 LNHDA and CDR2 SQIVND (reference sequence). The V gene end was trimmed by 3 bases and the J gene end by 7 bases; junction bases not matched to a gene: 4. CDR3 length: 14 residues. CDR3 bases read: TGTGCCAGTAGTATTAGACAGGGGAACGGGGAG. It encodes CASSIRQGNGE. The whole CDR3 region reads CASSIRQGNGELFF.

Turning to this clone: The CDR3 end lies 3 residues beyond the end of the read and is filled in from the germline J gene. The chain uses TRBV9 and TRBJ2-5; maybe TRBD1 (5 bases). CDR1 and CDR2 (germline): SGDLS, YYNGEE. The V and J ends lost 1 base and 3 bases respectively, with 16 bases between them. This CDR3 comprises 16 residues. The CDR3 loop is CASSVTPPFREETQYF. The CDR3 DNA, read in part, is TGTGCCAGCAGCGTAACTCCCCCCTTCAGGGAAGAGACC.

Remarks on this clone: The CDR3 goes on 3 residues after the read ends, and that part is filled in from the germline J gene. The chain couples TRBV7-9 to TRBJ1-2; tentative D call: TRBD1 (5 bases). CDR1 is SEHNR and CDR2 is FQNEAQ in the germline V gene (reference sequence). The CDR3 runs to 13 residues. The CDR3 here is CASSRTGYNDYTF. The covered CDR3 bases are TGTGCCAGCAGCCGTACAGGTTACAATGAC.

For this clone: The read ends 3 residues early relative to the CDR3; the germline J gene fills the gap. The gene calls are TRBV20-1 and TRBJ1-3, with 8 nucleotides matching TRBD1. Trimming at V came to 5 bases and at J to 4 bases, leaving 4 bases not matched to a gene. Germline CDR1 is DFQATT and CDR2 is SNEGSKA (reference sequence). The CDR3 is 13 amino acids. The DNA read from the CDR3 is TGCAGTGCTGAGGACAGGGTCGGAAACACC. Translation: CSAEDRVGNT. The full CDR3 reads CSAEDRVGNTIYF.

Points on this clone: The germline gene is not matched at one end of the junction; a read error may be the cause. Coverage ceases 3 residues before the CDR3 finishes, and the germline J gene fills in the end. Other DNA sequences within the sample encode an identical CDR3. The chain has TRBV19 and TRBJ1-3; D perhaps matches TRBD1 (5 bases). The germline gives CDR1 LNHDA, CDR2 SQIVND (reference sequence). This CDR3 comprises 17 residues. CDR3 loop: CASSMIGERGSGNTIYF. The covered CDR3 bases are TGTGCCAGTAGTATGATAGGGGAAAGGGGCTCTGGAAACACA.

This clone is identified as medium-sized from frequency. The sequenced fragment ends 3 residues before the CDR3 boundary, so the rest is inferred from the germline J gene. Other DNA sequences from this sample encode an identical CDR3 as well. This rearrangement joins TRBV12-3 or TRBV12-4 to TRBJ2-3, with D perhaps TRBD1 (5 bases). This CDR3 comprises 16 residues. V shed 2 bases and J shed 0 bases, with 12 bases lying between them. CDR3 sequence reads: CASSLRGGGSTDTQYF. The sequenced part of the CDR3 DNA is TGTGCCAGCAGTTTAAGGGGTGGTGGCAGCACAGATACG.

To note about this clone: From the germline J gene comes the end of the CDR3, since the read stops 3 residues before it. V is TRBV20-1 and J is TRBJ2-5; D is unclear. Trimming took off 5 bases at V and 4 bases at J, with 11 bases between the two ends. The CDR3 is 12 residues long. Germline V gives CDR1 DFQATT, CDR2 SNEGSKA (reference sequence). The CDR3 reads CSALLSGETQYF. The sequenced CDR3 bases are TGCAGTGCTCTCCTTTCGGGAGAGACC.

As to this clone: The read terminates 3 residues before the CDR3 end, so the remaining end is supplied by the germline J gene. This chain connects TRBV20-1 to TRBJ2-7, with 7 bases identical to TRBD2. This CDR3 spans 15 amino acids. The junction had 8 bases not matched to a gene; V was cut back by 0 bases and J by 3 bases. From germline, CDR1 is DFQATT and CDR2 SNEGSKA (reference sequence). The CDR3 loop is CSARDPGLPIYEQYF. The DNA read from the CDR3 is TGCAGTGCTAGAGACCCGGGACTACCCATCTACGAG.

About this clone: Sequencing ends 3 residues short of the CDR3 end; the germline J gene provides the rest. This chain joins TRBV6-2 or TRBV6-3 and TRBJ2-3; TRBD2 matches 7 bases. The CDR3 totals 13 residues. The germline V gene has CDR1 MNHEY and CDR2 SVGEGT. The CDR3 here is CASRSLAEETQYF. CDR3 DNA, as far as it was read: TGTGCCAGCAGATCTCTAGCGGAAGAGACG.

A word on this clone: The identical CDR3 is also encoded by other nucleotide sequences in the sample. The sequenced CDR3 bases are TGTGCCAGCTCACCACAACCGCAGGGGGCCTTCTCTGGAAACACC. It encodes CASSPQPQGAFSGNT. In full, the CDR3 reads CASSPQPQGAFSGNTIYF. The chain employs TRBV18 and TRBJ1-3; 8 positions agree with TRBD1. The read comes to an end 3 residues before the CDR3 does, leaving the germline J gene to fill in the end. This CDR3 spans 18 amino acids. Germline-derived CDR1 and CDR2 are KGHSH and LQKENI. Germline trimming cut 1 base from V and 0 bases from J; bases unmatched to any gene: 8.

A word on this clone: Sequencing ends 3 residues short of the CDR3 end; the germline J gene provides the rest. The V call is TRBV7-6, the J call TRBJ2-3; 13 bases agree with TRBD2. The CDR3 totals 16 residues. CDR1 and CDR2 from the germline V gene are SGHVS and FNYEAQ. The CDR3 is CASSFTTSGRPQTQYF. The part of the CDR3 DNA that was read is TGTGCCAGCAGCTTCACGACTAGCGGGAGGCCCCAGACG.

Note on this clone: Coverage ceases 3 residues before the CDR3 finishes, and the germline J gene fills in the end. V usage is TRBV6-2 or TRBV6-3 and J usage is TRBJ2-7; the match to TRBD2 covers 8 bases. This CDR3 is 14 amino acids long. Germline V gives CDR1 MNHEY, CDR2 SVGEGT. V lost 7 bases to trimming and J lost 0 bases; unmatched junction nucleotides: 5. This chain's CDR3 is CASTELAASYEQYF. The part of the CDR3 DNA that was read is TGTGCCAGCACCGAACTAGCGGCCTCCTACGAG.

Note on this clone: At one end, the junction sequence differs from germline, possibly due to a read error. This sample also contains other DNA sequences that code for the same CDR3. This CDR3 is CASSLGQAGNTIYF. The DNA read from the CDR3 is TGTGCCAGCAGCTTGGGACAGGCTGGAAACACG. The chain joins TRBV5-6 to TRBJ1-3; D is perhaps TRBD1 (6 bases). Read sequence stops 3 residues before the CDR3 end, and the germline J gene provides the missing end. This CDR3 has 14 residues. From germline, CDR1 is SGHDT and CDR2 YYEEEE.

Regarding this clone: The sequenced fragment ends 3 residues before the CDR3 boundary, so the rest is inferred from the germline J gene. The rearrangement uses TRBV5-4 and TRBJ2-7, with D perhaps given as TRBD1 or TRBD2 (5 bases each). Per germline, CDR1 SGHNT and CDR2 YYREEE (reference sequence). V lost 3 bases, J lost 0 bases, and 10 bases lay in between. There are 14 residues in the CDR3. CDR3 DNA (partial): TGTGCCAGCAGCTCAGCAGGGAGCTCCTACGAG. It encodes CASSSAGSSYE. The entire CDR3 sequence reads CASSSAGSSYEQYF.

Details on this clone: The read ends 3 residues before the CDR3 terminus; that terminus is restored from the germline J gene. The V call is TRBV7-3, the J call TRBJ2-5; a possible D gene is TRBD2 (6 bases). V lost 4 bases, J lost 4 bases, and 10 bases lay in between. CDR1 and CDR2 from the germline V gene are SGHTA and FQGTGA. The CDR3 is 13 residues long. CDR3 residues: CASSYRAGETQYF. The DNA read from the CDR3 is TGTGCCAGCAGCTATCGAGCGGGAGAGACC. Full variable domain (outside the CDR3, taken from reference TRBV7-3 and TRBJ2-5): GAGVSQTPSNKVTEKGKYVELRCDPISGHTALYWYRQSLGQGPEFLIYFQGTGAADDSGLPNDRFFAVRPEGSVSTLKIQRTERGDSAVYLCASSYRAGETQYFGPGTRLLVL.